These T cell receptor beta chains were read from a single sample in a study of CD4+ T cells in melanoma. The protocol was immunoSEQ multiplex PCR, while the TCRdb copy is restricted to in-frame clones and leaves out a portion. The repertoire holds roughly 5,200 clones, with about 61% as singletons. The sample consisted of cells from a culture (not recorded whether cultured in vitro). Receptor source: a human donor with melanoma. The conserved cysteine and the conserved F or W are not part of the CDR3 here.

>TRBV20-1
SASGDARRTDTQY
>TRBV4-1
ASSQEGRAEAF
>TRBV19
ASSHRPDSNNEQF
>TRBV7-2
ASSSYGETQY
>TRBV2
ASSGETGAFNEQF
>TRBV12-3/TRBV12-4
ASSLLANTEAF
>TRBV7-2
ASSVGVAGGQGEQY
>TRBV5-1
ASSLEEGLDYGYT
>TRBV4-1
ASSQGNYGYT
>TRBV6-5
ASSFGQGMDEKLF
>TRBV7-8
ASSSVGGYEQY
>TRBV6-1
ASSEARGAFSNQPQH
>TRBV7-2
ASSPTGGNWETQY
>TRBV9
ASSVGNWGKNIQY
>TRBV6-6
ASRDSGIATNEKLF
>TRBV30
AWTGQGYEQY
>TRBV2
ASSSWTGFDEQF
>TRBV11-2
ASSSGEKLF
>TRBV7-9
ASSSVLQGHEQF
>TRBV6-6
ASSPSVSTEQF
>TRBV6-5
ASSPRGPVNSPLH
>TRBV18
ASSLSYEQY
>TRBV21-1
ASSKNGSWPSGQGSKWDYGYT
>TRBV7-3
ASSLGSRGITDTQY
>TRBV4-1
ASSQSRDRGLDTQY
>TRBV15
ATSRNRSPYT
>TRBV7-9
ASSMGRTQETQY
>TRBV30
ASRDRTYTQY
>TRBV5-5
ASSLSVGNTEAF
>TRBV2
ASGKRFGGHNEQF
>TRBV7-2
ASHRGGLNTDTQY
>TRBV19
ASRPGTGVSEAF
>TRBV6-5
ASSRDRGSGNTIY
>TRBV27
ASSSGQGSQPQH
>TRBV7-9
ASSFLGKRGSGANVLT
>TRBV6-2/TRBV6-3
ASSPHPGVGTEAF
>TRBV9
ASSQRGTSGGRTDTQY
>TRBV18
ASSPNSGRNTGELF
>TRBV11-1
ASSLNRRPRQY
>TRBV5-1
ASSLGDSYSNQPQH
>TRBV14
ASSQEPGLMTDTQY
>TRBV28
ASSLRALLYNEQF
>TRBV27
ASSFSPGRTEAF
>TRBV5-1
ASSLDRRDGREAF
>TRBV28
ASSTTGQMNYGYT
>TRBV7-8
ASSFTRTHSNQPQH
>TRBV29-1
SVVPSGGASLNEQF
>TRBV23-1
ASSQFLGGGGHGSPLH
>TRBV10-3
AISESGQNQPQH
>TRBV27
ASSSGRSAYEQY
>TRBV10-3
AIRTGGDSPLH
>TRBV5-5
ASSFNPTGVRTEAF
>TRBV5-1
ASSRISQSSGDKNIQY
>TRBV27
ASSLSGLYNEQF